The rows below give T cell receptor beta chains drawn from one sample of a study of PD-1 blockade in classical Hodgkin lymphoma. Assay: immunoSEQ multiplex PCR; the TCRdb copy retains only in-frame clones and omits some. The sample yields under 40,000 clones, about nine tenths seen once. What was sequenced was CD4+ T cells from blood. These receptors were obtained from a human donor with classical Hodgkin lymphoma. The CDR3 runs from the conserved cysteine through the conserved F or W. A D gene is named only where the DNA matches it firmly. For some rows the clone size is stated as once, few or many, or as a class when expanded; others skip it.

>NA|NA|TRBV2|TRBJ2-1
TGTGCCAGCAGTGAAGCCCCGACATGGGAGTGGAATGAGCAGTTCTTC
CASSEAPTWEWNEQFF
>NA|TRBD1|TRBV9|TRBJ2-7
TGTGCCAGCAGCGTAGGACAGGGGGCGTCCTACGAGCAGTACTTC
CASSVGQGASYEQYF
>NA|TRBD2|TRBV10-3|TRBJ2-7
TGTGCCATCCCACTAGCGGGAGGGAAAACAGACCAGGAGGTCCGCGCCTACGAGCAGTACTTC
CAIPLAGGKTDQEVRAYEQYF
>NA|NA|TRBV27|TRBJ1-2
TGTGCCAGCAGTTTAAGTGGGGCAGGCCGCCGGGGCTACACCTTC
CASSLSGAGRRGYTF
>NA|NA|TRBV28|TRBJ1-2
TGTGCCAGCAGTTTAGCCAGGTTGGGGGGCTACACCTTC
CASSLARLGGYTF
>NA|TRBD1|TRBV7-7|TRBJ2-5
TGTGCCAGCAGCCACTGGGACAGCGGACAAGAGACCCAGTACTTC
CASSHWDSGQETQYF
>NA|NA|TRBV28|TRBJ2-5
TGTGCCAGCAGTGTCCGGGACTTCGCTATACACTTC
CASSVRDFAIHF
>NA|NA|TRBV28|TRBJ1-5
TGTGCCAGCAGTACCGATGAGCCCCAGCATTTT
CASSTDEPQHF
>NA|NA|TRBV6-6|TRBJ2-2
TGTGCCAGCACCCCGGGGAAAAACACCGGGGAGCTGTTTTTT
CASTPGKNTGELFF
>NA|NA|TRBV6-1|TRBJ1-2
TGTGCCAGCAGTACAGGATATGGCTACACCTTC
CASSTGYGYTF
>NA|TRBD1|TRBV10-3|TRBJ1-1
TGTGCCATCACCGGGGACAGTGCCGTCACTGAAGCTTTCTTT
CAITGDSAVTEAFF
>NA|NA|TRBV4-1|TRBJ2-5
TGCGCCAGCAGCCAAGAACCGGGGTACCAAGAGACCCAGTACTTC
CASSQEPGYQETQYF
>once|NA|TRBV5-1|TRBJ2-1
TGCGCCGGAATAGGACAGGGGGGGACTAGCGGCCACAATGAGCAGTTCTTC
CAGIGQGGTSGHNEQFF
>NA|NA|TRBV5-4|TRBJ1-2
TGTGCCAGCAGCTTGGCTGCTACCGGGACCGGGTATGGCTACACCTTC
CASSLAATGTGYGYTF
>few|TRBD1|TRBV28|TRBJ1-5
TGTGCCAGCAGTCTCCAACAGGGGAGCGCTCAGCCCCAGCATTTT
CASSLQQGSAQPQHF
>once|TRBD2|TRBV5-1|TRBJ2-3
TGCGCCAGCAGCGGTAGCGGGAGACCACGAAGCACAGATACGCAGTATTTT
CASSGSGRPRSTDTQYF
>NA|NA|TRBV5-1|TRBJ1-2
TGCGCCAGCAGCTTGGTGGGGGAGACTGGCTACACCTTC
CASSLVGETGYTF
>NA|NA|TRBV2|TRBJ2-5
TGTGCCAGCAGGCCCAGGGGTACGGAACAAGAGACCCAGTACTTC
CASRPRGTEQETQYF
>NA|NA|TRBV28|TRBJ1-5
TGTGCCAGCAGTTTCGAGGGGCCCCAGCATTTT
CASSFEGPQHF
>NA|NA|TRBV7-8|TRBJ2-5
TGTGCCAGCAGCTTAGTGGGCCTTATAAAGACCCAGTACTTC
CASSLVGLIKTQYF
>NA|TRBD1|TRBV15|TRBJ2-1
TGTGCCACCAGCAGACCTACCGGGACAGGGGTCAATGAGCAGTTCTTC
CATSRPTGTGVNEQFF
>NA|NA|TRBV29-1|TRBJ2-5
TGCAGCGTCGGAACAGGGGAGGGAGAGACCCAGTACTTC
CSVGTGEGETQYF
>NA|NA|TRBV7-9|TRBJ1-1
TGTGCCAGCAGCTCACTGATTACGAACACTGAAGCTTTCTTT
CASSSLITNTEAFF
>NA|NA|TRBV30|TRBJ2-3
TGTGCCTGGAGTGCCGGGGTCCCAGATACGCAGTATTTT
CAWSAGVPDTQYF
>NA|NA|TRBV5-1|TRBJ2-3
TGCGCCAGCAGCTTGCGGGCAGAGGATACGCAGTATTTT
CASSLRAEDTQYF
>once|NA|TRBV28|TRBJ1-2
TGTGCCATCGCGATCGTAGGGGAGGGCTACACCTTC
CAIAIVGEGYTF
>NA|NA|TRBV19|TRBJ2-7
TGTGCCAGTAGCCGACAAACGCTCTACGAGCAGTACTTC
CASSRQTLYEQYF
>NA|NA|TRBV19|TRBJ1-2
TGTGCCAGTCTAAGAGGGAGATCTGCTGAGGGCTACACCTTC
CASLRGRSAEGYTF
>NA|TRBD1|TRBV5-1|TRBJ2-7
TGCGCCAGCAGCTTGGATCCCATCCGACAGGGATCTTCTTACGAGCAGTACTTC
CASSLDPIRQGSSYEQYF
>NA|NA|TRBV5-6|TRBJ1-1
TGTGCCAGCAGCTTGTATCATGGTTTCAGGAAGGGCACTGAAGCTTTCTTT
CASSLYHGFRKGTEAFF
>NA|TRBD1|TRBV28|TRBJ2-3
TGTGCCAGCAGGGGGGCGGCAGGGACAGGGATCACAGATACGCAGTATTTT
CASRGAAGTGITDTQYF
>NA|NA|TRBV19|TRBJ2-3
TGTGCCAGTAGTATGGCCACAGATACGCAGTATTTT
CASSMATDTQYF
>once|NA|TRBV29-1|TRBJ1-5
TGCAGCGTTGGGGAATCTGGGAATCAGCCCCAGCATTTT
CSVGESGNQPQHF